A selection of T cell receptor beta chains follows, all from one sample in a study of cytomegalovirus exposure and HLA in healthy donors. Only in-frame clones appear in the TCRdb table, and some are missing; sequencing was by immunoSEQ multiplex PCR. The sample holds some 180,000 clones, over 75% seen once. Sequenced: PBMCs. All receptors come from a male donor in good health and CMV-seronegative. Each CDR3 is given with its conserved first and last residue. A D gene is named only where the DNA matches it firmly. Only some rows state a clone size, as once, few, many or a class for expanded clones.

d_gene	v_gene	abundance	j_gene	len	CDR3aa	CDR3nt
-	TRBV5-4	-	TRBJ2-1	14	CASSETGTYNEQFF	TGTGCCAGCTCCGAGACAGGAACTTACAATGAGCAGTTCTTC
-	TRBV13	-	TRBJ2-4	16	CASSRTKLRAKNIQYF	TGTGCCAGCAGCCGAACAAAGTTAAGAGCCAAAAACATTCAGTACTTC
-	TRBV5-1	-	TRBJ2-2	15	CASSSGTKNTGELFF	TGCGCCAGCAGCTCCGGGACAAAGAACACCGGGGAGCTGTTTTTT
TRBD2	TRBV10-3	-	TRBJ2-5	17	CAISGPRTSGGGSTQYF	TGTGCCATCAGTGGCCCCCGGACTAGCGGGGGGGGCTCAACCCAGTACTTC
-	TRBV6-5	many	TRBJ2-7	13	CASKPAGVYEQYF	TGTGCCAGCAAACCCGCAGGGGTCTACGAGCAGTACTTC
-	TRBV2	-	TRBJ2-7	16	CASSEAPRGGTYEQYF	TGTGCCAGCAGTGAAGCTCCGAGGGGGGGTACCTACGAGCAGTACTTC
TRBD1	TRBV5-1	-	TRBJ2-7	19	CASSLETGQGDLSSYEQYF	TGCGCCAGCAGCTTGGAGACGGGACAGGGGGATTTATCCTCCTACGAGCAGTACTTC
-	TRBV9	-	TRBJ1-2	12	CASSVPDYGYTF	TGTGCCAGCAGCGTACCGGACTATGGCTACACCTTC
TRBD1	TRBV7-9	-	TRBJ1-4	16	CASSRTQGVTNEKLFF	TGTGCCAGCAGCCGGACACAGGGGGTAACAAATGAAAAACTGTTTTTT
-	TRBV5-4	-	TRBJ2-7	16	CASSLAGGGNSYEQYF	TGTGCCAGCAGCTTGGCTGGGGGGGGCAATTCCTACGAGCAGTACTTC
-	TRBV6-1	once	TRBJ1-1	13	CASSGEMTDEAFF	TGTGCCAGCAGTGGTGAGATGACTGATGAAGCTTTCTTT
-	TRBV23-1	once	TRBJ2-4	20	CASSQPSGTPTPTAKNIQYF	TGCGCCAGCAGTCAACCTTCCGGGACACCAACCCCAACAGCCAAAAACATTCAGTACTTC
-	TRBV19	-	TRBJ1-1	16	CASRRRSQIMNTEAFF	TGTGCCAGTAGACGTAGGAGCCAGATAATGAACACTGAAGCTTTCTTT
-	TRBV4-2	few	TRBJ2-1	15	CASSRPEGRGNEQFF	TGTGCCAGCAGCCGACCCGAGGGGCGGGGCAATGAGCAGTTCTTC
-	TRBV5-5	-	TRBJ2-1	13	CASSLIRVDEQFF	TGTGCCAGCAGCTTGATCAGGGTCGATGAGCAGTTCTTC
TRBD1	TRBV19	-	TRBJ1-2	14	CASKTVQGYYGYTF	TGTGCCAGTAAGACGGTACAGGGGTACTATGGCTACACCTTC
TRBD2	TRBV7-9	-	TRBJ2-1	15	CASSFSGGAYNEQFF	TGTGCCAGCAGCTTTAGCGGGGGGGCCTACAATGAGCAGTTCTTC
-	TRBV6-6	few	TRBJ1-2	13	CASSYVGVGGYTF	TGTGCCAGCAGTTACGTAGGGGTGGGTGGCTACACCTTC
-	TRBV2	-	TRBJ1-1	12	CASKELNTEAFF	TGTGCCAGCAAGGAGTTGAACACTGAAGCTTTCTTT
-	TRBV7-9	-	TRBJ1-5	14	CASSPHTGNQPQHF	TGTGCCAGCAGTCCCCATACGGGCAATCAGCCCCAGCATTTT
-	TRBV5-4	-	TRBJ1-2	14	CASSLGAGVYGYTF	TGTGCCAGCAGCTTGGGAGCAGGGGTCTATGGCTACACCTTC
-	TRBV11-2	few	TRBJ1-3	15	CASTADSFSGNTIYF	TGTGCCAGCACCGCAGACAGCTTCTCTGGAAACACCATATATTTT
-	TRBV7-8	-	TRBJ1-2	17	CASSPTGVNLRAFGYTF	TGTGCCAGCAGCCCTACCGGTGTCAACCTCCGAGCTTTTGGCTACACCTTC
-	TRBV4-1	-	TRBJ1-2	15	CASSHTIGHPRGYTF	TGCGCCAGCAGCCATACCATCGGACACCCCCGCGGCTACACCTTC
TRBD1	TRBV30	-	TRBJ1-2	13	CASTGARVHGYTF	TGTGCCTCAACAGGGGCCCGCGTGCATGGCTACACCTTC
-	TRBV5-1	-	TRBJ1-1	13	CASSYRGTHEAFF	TGCGCCAGCAGCTACCGCGGGACCCATGAAGCTTTCTTT
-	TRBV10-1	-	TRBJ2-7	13	CASRAGPSSQQYF	TGCGCCAGCAGGGCGGGACCTTCCTCACAGCAGTACTTC
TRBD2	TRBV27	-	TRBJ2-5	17	CASSLPRLAGPQETQYF	TGTGCCAGCAGTTTACCCCGACTAGCGGGGCCCCAAGAGACCCAGTACTTC
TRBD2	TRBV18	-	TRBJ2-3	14	CASSRTSFADTQYF	TGTGCCAGCTCAAGGACTAGCTTCGCAGATACGCAGTATTTT
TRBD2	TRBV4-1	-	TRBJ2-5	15	CASSQERGRQETQYF	TGCGCCAGCAGCCAGGAGCGGGGGAGACAAGAGACCCAGTACTTC
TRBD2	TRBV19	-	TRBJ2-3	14	CASSMGGFTDTQYF	TGTGCCAGTAGTATGGGGGGGTTCACAGATACGCAGTATTTT
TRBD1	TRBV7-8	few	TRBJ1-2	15	CASSLRQGAFYGYTF	TGTGCCAGCAGCCTGAGACAGGGGGCTTTCTATGGCTACACCTTC
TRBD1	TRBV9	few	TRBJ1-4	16	CASSSGQVATNEKLFF	TGTGCCAGCAGCTCAGGACAGGTCGCAACTAATGAAAAACTGTTTTTT
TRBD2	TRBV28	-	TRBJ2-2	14	CASSSTSLTGELFF	TGTGCCAGCAGTTCGACTAGCTTAACCGGGGAGCTGTTTTTT
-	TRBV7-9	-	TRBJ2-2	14	CAAGHRANTGELFF	TGTGCCGCGGGGCACAGAGCGAACACCGGGGAGCTGTTTTTT
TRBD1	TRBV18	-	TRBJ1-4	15	CASSPRDSFNEKLFF	TGTGCCAGCTCACCGCGGGACAGCTTTAATGAAAAACTGTTTTTT
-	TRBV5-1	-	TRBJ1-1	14	CASSLVPGNTEAFF	TGCGCCAGCAGCTTAGTTCCGGGGAACACTGAAGCTTTCTTT
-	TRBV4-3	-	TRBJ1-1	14	CASSINRRNTEAFF	TGCGCCAGCAGCATCAACAGGAGGAACACTGAAGCTTTCTTT
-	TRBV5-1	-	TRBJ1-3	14	CASSLSVSGNTIYF	TGCGCCAGCAGCTTGTCTGTCTCTGGAAACACCATATATTTT
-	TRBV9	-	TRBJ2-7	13	CASSVGGGTEQYF	TGTGCCAGCAGCGTAGGAGGTGGGACTGAGCAGTACTTC
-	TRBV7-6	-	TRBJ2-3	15	CASSLAGTSTDTQYF	TGTGCCAGCAGCTTAGCGGGGACTAGCACAGATACGCAGTATTTT
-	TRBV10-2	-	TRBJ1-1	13	CASRIEGRGEAFF	TGCGCCAGCAGAATCGAAGGTCGAGGTGAAGCTTTCTTT